The T cell receptor (beta chain) under discussion was sequenced for a study of T-cell reconstitution after alpha-beta-depleted transplantation in children. The authors prepared the TCRbeta library with unique molecular identifiers. TCRdb independently ran MiXCR on the PCR reads; one entry per CDR3 protein. The repertoire holds around 450,000 distinct CDR3 sequences, roughly 43% seen once, with roughly a quarter in the top ten. This clonotype was seen repeatedly, ten times or more. As yet, its antigen is unknown. Study-wide results and limits: In patients about two months after transplant, alpha-beta T cells reportedly arose from several hundred expanded graft clones. Newly generated T cells supplied most T-cell counts and diversity one year post-transplant.

V dropped 10 bases and J dropped 8; count of bases not matched to a gene: 15. The CDR3 length is 16 residues. The germline CDR1 and CDR2 sequences are MDHEN and SYDVKM. The sequence came from a girl aged 2 to 10 with aplastic anemia, due to receive a stem cell transplant. Sequenced here: PBMCs, sampled before TCRalphabeta/CD19-depleted stem cell transplant. This chain uses TRBV28 with TRBJ2-4, with TRBD2 matching 12 bases. CDR3: CATIPTGLAGPHIQYF. The DNA of the CDR3 is TGTGCCACCATACCGACAGGACTAGCGGGACCCCACATTCAGTACTTC.